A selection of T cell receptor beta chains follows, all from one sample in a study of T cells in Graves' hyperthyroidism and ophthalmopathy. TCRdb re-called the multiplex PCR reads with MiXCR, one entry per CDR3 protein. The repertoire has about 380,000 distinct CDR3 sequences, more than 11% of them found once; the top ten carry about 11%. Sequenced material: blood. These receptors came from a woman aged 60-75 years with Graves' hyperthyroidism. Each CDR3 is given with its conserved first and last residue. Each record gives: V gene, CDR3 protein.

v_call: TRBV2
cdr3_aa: CASSGGGQGNYYEQYF

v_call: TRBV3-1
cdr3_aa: CASSDDSSYTDTQYF

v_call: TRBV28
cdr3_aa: CASRSIYIRFRSNQPQHF

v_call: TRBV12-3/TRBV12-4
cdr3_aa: CASTRGTGDVQPQHF

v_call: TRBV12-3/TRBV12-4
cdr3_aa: CASTPPGTMGNEQFF

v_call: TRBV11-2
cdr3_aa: CASSFRGGSAYEQYF

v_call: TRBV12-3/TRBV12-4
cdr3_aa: CASSLLTSKNEQYF

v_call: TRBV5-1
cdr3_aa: CASSRSTGGSTEAFF

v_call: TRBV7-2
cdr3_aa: CASSRSGTGHEKLFF

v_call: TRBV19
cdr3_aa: CASRTGGEETQYF

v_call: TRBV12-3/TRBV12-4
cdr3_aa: CASNQDGLSSPLHF

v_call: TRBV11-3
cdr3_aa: CASSFGNQPQHF

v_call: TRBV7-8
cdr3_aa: CASRRGHLQETQYF

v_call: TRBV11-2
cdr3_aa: CASSLEGGSNTGELFF

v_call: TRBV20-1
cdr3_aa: CSASPYEQYF

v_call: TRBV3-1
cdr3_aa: CASSQDGNSGAYEQYF

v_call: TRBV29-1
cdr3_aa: CSAALTAYEQYF

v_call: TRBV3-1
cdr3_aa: CASSQAGTGLEKLFF

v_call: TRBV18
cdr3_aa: CASSPLASGSSYNEQSF

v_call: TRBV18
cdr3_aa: CASSPGGTGGAGNQPQHF

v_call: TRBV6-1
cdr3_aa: CASRPTVGSEAFF

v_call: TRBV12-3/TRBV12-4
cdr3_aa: CASSSRDRGSREQYF

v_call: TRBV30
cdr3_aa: CAWSYRGNQPQHF

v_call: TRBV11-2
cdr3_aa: CASSPGTRREKLFF